The entry that follows covers one TCR beta chain sequence. There is no known antigen for this receptor. Qualities for individual bases were not recorded, and no much larger clone is one base off. High-throughput TCR profiling via ImmunoSEQ was performed on the 70 to 100 tumor samples. The authors' analysis ran thus. Richness (unique productive sequences), clonality, evenness and relatedness were included as repertoire diversity metrics, and similarity between samples was assessed with the Bhattacharyya coefficient. Conclusions stayed consistent in a sensitivity analysis that left out TCRs with fewer than two reads. TCRdb stores this immuneACCESS table with in-frame sequences only. Part of the clones is absent; in the studies checked, under half of the shortfall reflects unresolved V genes, and no reason is known for the rest. V and J calls and clone size are copied from that table; D and trimming were computed from the DNA. In this sample the table shows thousands of clones, 75% to 80% of which occur a single time. The top ten hold 15% to 20% of the sample.

Measured from the cysteine to the phenylalanine, the CDR3 is 13 residues long. This entry keeps only the CDR3 DNA: 39 bases, framed from base 1. The V and J ends are trimmed by 4 bases and 2 bases, leaving 8 bases between them. The germline V gene supplies CDR1 SGHVS and CDR2 FNYEAQ. This sample was taken from a study of high-grade serous ovarian cancer treatment subgroups (dated by TCRdb to about 2021). For the wider study: Sequencing yielded a mean of 14,192 reads and under 7,500 unique TCR beta rearrangements per sample. Of the approximately 30 patients in the cohort, roughly 10 had no residual disease after primary surgery (R0), roughly 10 were excellent NACT responders, and roughly 10 were poor NACT responders. Each patient contributed one primary tumor and two metastatic tumor samples, giving 90 samples in total. The study examined TCR beta repertoires in high-grade serous ovarian cancer patients who were grouped under a laparoscopic triage algorithm by complete gross resection or by neoadjuvant chemotherapy response. Results the study describes overall, beyond this receptor: TCR repertoire analyses focused on CDR3; CDR1 and CDR2 were not analyzed. Neoantigen level correlated positively with TCR clonal relatedness, and copy number variation and mutation load from whole-genome sequencing showed a positive trend with TCR clonal relatedness. Repertoire similarity between tumors of the same patient ranged about 0.11 to 0.79, whereas almost no similarity was seen between different patients. Spatial information was not captured by bulk tumor TCR sequencing, so insight into HGSC tumor complexity and diversity was limited.

Tumor samples were obtained before definitive surgery or chemotherapy. The MD Anderson Biospecimen Extraction Resource handled genomic DNA extraction, while the MD Anderson Cancer Genomics Laboratory carried out the TCR sequencing. The sample consisted of tumor tissue. This TCR derives from a human donor with high-grade serous ovarian cancer. The sequence is built from TRBV7-6 and TRBJ1-1, with no reliable assignment of the D segment. The CDR3 corresponds to CASSYRANTEAFF. The DNA sequence is given as TGTGCCAGCAGCTATAGGGCTAACACTGAAGCTTTCTTT.